These 25 T cell receptor beta chains were all obtained from the same sample, sequenced in a study of blood T cell repertoires in COVID-19. The assay was immunoSEQ multiplex PCR, and TCRdb's table has in-frame clones only and misses some. Here the sample spans over 110,000 clones, 88% being singletons. The sequenced sample consisted of peripheral blood. Every receptor here comes from a human donor in a cohort sampled during active COVID-19.

The genes are TRBV30 and TRBJ2-3, with 14 nucleotides matching TRBD2. J lost 14 bases, V lost 2 bases, and 12 bases had no gene match. CDR3 length equals 15 residues. The V gene's germline CDR1 is GTSNPN and CDR2 SVGIG (reference sequence). CDR3: CAWSFPGTSGGRRYF. In DNA, the CDR3 is TGTGCCTGGAGTTTCCCCGGGACTAGCGGGGGAAGGCGGTATTTT.

The chain is built from TRBV4-2 and TRBJ2-2, with TRBD1 matching over 8 bases. The CDR3 runs 16 residues. Germline CDR1 and CDR2: LGHNA and YNFKEQ. J lost 5 bases, V lost 3 bases, and 8 bases had no gene match. CDR3 protein: CASSQEGQGGTGELFF. CDR3 coding DNA: TGTGCCAGCAGCCAGGAAGGACAGGGTGGGACCGGGGAGCTGTTTTTT.

The chain has TRBV10-3 and TRBJ2-2; 9 nucleotides line up with TRBD2. Germline V lookup: CDR1 ENHRY, CDR2 SYGVKD. The length of the CDR3 is 16 residues. With V trimmed by 0 bases and J by 4 bases, 3 bases remained unmatched. The CDR3 DNA reads TGTGCCATCAGTGAGTCGAAACTAGCGGGCACCGGGGAGCTGTTTTTT. It encodes CAISESKLAGTGELFF.

The gene calls are TRBV15 and TRBJ1-5, with D perhaps matching TRBD1 (5 bases). Germline V gives CDR1 LNHNV, CDR2 YYDKDF (reference sequence). The CDR3 extends over 14 amino acids. Trimming took off 1 base at V and 5 bases at J, with 9 bases between the two ends. In DNA form, the CDR3 reads TGTGCCACCAGCAGAGGACCAGGGTATCAGCCCCAGCATTTT. Amino acids: CATSRGPGYQPQHF.

The V gene is TRBV6-1, the J gene TRBJ1-6, with no clear D. This CDR3 spans 15 amino acids. Trimming left V 3 bases short and J 6 bases short, with 12 bases between. In germline, CDR1 is MNHNS, CDR2 SASEGT. The CDR3 DNA follows: TGTGCCAGCAGTGACGAGCGCCGGGTTAATTCACCCCTCCACTTT. This encodes CASSDERRVNSPLHF.

The chain joins TRBV27 to TRBJ2-5; 7 bases are shared with TRBD1. Germline-derived CDR1 and CDR2 are MNHEY and SMNVEV (reference sequence). The CDR3 sequence is 16 residues long. Trimming took 6 bases from V and 2 from J; bases not matched to a gene: 12. CDR3 protein: CASRLTGTEGQETQYF. The CDR3 bases are TGTGCCAGCAGACTGACCGGGACAGAAGGTCAAGAGACCCAGTACTTC.

This sequence joins TRBV30 and TRBJ2-3, with 8 bases matching TRBD1. Germline CDR1 is GTSNPN and CDR2 is SVGIG (reference sequence). This CDR3 spans 13 amino acids. Unmatched junction bases numbered 5, after V lost 5 bases and J lost 4 bases. The CDR3 bases are TGTGCCTGGGACAGGGGATTGGCAGATACGCAGTATTTT. It yields the protein CAWDRGLADTQYF.

V is TRBV5-1 and J is TRBJ2-7; 13 positions agree with TRBD2. CDR3 length: 15 amino acids. Germline V CDR1 and CDR2: SGHRS, YFSETQ. J gave up 9 bases and V 0 bases, and 6 bases lay outside the gene matches. The CDR3 is CASSLGRTSGGPQYF. CDR3 bases: TGCGCCAGCAGCTTGGGTAGGACTAGCGGGGGCCCGCAGTACTTC. Complete variable domain (other parts from reference TRBV5-1 and TRBJ2-7): KAGVTQTPRYLIKTRGQQVTLSCSPISGHRSVSWYQQTPGQGLQFLFEYFSETQRNKGNFPGRFSGRQFSNSRSEMNVSTLELGDSALYLCASSLGRTSGGPQYFGPGTRLTVT.

This sequence joins TRBV4-1 and TRBJ2-1, with TRBD1 matching 7 bases. This CDR3 comprises 16 residues. V dropped 0 bases and J dropped 5; count of bases not matched to a gene: 7. Germline V gene lookup returns CDR1 MGHRA and CDR2 YSYEKL. DNA for the CDR3: TGCGCCAGCAGCCAAGACCCCGGGACAGCTAACAATGAGCAGTTCTTC. It encodes CASSQDPGTANNEQFF.

The chain links TRBV5-1 to TRBJ2-5, with TRBD1 as a possible D gene (5 bases). The CDR3 is 14 residues long. The germline V gene encodes CDR1 SGHRS and CDR2 YFSETQ. Trimming took off 4 bases at V and 2 bases at J, with 12 bases between the two ends. The CDR3 sequence: CASSPARVQETQYF. DNA for the CDR3: TGCGCCAGCAGCCCCGCCAGGGTACAAGAGACCCAGTACTTC.

The V and J genes are TRBV13 and TRBJ1-5; possibly TRBD1 for D (5 bases). There are 12 residues in the CDR3. V was shortened by 5 bases and J by 11 bases, with 13 bases between the two germline ends. CDR1 and CDR2 from the germline V gene are PRHDT and FYEKMQ (reference sequence). Here the CDR3 DNA reads TGTGCCAGCAGCGCCTCTGGGACTTCCCAGCATTTT. Translating it yields CASSASGTSQHF.

The chain combines TRBV19 with TRBJ2-6; TRBD2 aligns across 15 bases. The CDR3 runs to 21 residues. The J segment lost 0 bases and the V segment lost 3 bases, leaving 9 bases of the junction unmatched. Germline CDR1 reads LNHDA; CDR2 reads SQIVND (reference sequence). The DNA of the CDR3 is TGTGCCAGTAGTATCGGCGGGACTAGCGGGGGGACTACCTCTGGGGCCAACGTCCTGACTTTC. Protein product: CASSIGGTSGGTTSGANVLTF.

The rearrangement uses TRBV7-2 and TRBJ1-4; a weak D match, TRBD1 (6 bases). Germline assignment: CDR1 SGHTA and CDR2 FQGNSA. Trimming cost V 5 bases and J 7 bases, with 14 bases left between them. CDR3 length: 14 residues. CDR3 residues: CASSRTVAPEKLFF. Here the CDR3 DNA reads TGTGCCAGCAGCCGGACAGTAGCTCCTGAAAAACTGTTTTTT.

This clone was found once. V gene TRBV29-1 combines with J gene TRBJ1-2; D is possibly TRBD1 (5 bases). The CDR3 sequence is 13 residues long. CDR1 is SQVTM, CDR2 ANQGSEA, per germline. The V and J ends lost 3 bases and 4 bases respectively, with 12 bases between them. The CDR3 loop is CSVDKGRGYGYTF. The CDR3 region has the DNA TGCAGCGTTGATAAGGGAAGGGGCTATGGCTACACCTTC.

V usage is TRBV5-1 and J usage is TRBJ2-7, with TRBD1 as a possible D gene (6 bases). Germline V CDR1 and CDR2: SGHRS, YFSETQ. Trimming pared 0 bases from V and 0 bases from J, leaving 10 bases between. This CDR3 comprises 15 residues. The CDR3 protein is CASSLDGQSSYEQYF. The DNA for the CDR3 is TGCGCCAGCAGCTTGGATGGACAGTCCTCCTACGAGCAGTACTTC.

In this sample, this clone turned up once. V usage is TRBV5-1 and J usage is TRBJ1-4; D perhaps matches TRBD1 (5 bases). Per germline, CDR1 SGHRS and CDR2 YFSETQ. This CDR3 comprises 14 residues. Trimming removed 0 bases from V and 8 bases from J, with 11 bases in between. The CDR3 reads CASSLGDSGEKLFF. CDR3 in DNA: TGCGCCAGCAGCTTGGGCGACAGTGGGGAAAAACTGTTTTTT.

The chain employs TRBV7-2 and TRBJ1-2; D remains unclear. V dropped 6 bases and J dropped 4 bases, with 15 bases sitting between them. The CDR3 has 14 residues. Germline lookup yields CDR1 SGHTA and CDR2 FQGNSA. CDR3 coding DNA: TGTGCCAGCAGTACTGGGCAGGTCCTCTATGGCTACACCTTC. The encoded protein is CASSTGQVLYGYTF.

V usage is TRBV19 and J usage is TRBJ2-1; 11 positions match TRBD2. Germline lookup yields CDR1 LNHDA and CDR2 SQIVND (reference sequence). The CDR3 has 15 amino acids. J lost 5 bases, V lost 6 bases, and 6 bases had no gene match. The CDR3 coding sequence is TGTGCCAGTAGGAGGCTAGCGGGGGGAAACAATGAGCAGTTCTTC. Protein product: CASRRLAGGNNEQFF.

V usage is TRBV19 and J usage is TRBJ2-1, with a tentative D call TRBD2 (5 bases). This CDR3 is built from 13 residues. The germline V and J ends were trimmed by 3 bases and 10 bases, with 13 bases remaining between them. CDR1 LNHDA and CDR2 SQIVND come from the germline V gene (reference sequence). The CDR3 sequence is CASSMSLAGEQFF. CDR3 DNA sequence: TGTGCCAGTAGTATGAGTCTAGCTGGCGAGCAGTTCTTC.

This chain uses TRBV7-8 with TRBJ1-1, with TRBD1 identical over 8 bases. Germline loops: CDR1 SGHVS, CDR2 FQNEAQ. V trimming: 2 bases; J trimming: 0 bases; junction bases outside the gene matches: 5. CDR3 length: 16 amino acids. The chain's CDR3 is CASSLRPGGLNTEAFF. The CDR3 DNA reads as TGTGCCAGCAGCTTACGGCCAGGGGGCTTGAACACTGAAGCTTTCTTT.

This clone was observed once. This sequence joins TRBV6-5 and TRBJ1-6, with TRBD1 as a possible D gene (5 bases). This CDR3 is built from 16 residues. Germline CDR1 reads MNHEY; CDR2 reads SVGAGI. Trimming cost V 1 base and J 8 bases, with 15 bases left between them. The CDR3 bases are TGTGCCAGCAGTTACTACGCCCAGGGCTGGGATTCACCCCTCCACTTT. Translated, it gives CASSYYAQGWDSPLHF.

This chain connects TRBV6-5 to TRBJ1-2, with a weak D call TRBD1 (6 bases). The CDR3 covers 13 residues. Trimming removed 5 bases at V and 2 bases at J, with 9 bases between. Germline V CDR1 and CDR2: MNHEY, SVGAGI. As DNA, the CDR3 is TGTGCCAGCAGTAACGGACAGAACTATGGCTACACCTTC. The encoded protein is CASSNGQNYGYTF.

This chain joins TRBV5-4 and TRBJ2-2, with TRBD1 matching over 9 bases. Looked up from germline, CDR1 is SGHNT and CDR2 is YYREEE (reference sequence). The CDR3 length is 15 residues. V shed 4 bases, J shed 6 bases, and the junction held 7 bases outside the gene matches. The CDR3 nucleotides read TGTGCCAGCAGCGAGGGACAGGGCAGAGCCGGGGAGCTGTTTTTT. Protein: CASSEGQGRAGELFF.

The V call is TRBV5-1, the J call TRBJ1-3; D call uncertain. This CDR3 region has 14 residues. From germline, CDR1 is SGHRS and CDR2 YFSETQ. Between the trimmed V and J ends, which lost 0 bases and 1 base, there was a span of 5 bases. CDR3 sequence: CASSLDSSGNTIYF. For the CDR3, the DNA is TGCGCCAGCAGCTTGGACAGTTCTGGAAACACCATATATTTT.

There are a few counts of this clone. This sequence joins TRBV6-2 or TRBV6-3 and TRBJ2-7, with D perhaps matching TRBD2 (5 bases). The V gene lost 2 bases and the J gene lost 2 bases, with 16 bases spanning the gap. The CDR3 totals 16 residues. Germline V gives CDR1 MNHEY, CDR2 SVGEGT. CDR3 coding DNA: TGTGCCAGCAGTTACCTTTGGGCTAGCCCTGCCTACGAGCAGTACTTC. This encodes CASSYLWASPAYEQYF.